The 10 T cell receptor beta chains presented below share a single source sample, sequenced in a study of blood T cell repertoires in COVID-19. TCRdb keeps only in-frame clones here, not all; method: immunoSEQ multiplex PCR. The data show around 200,000 clones, 85% to 90% seen once. The sample was PBMCs or T cells enriched from blood (not recorded which). These receptors came from a woman aged 50 to 60 in a cohort exposed to, infected with or recovered from COVID-19 (not recorded which).

This chain links TRBV3-1 (or the pseudogene TRBV3-2) with TRBJ2-5; D unclear. Germline assignment: CDR1 LGHDT and CDR2 YNNKEL (reference sequence). Trimming took 4 bases from V and 5 from J, leaving 8 bases between them. This CDR3 region has 12 residues. The CDR3 DNA is TGTGCCAGCAGCCCGACGCGGGAGACCCAGTACTTC. This codes for CASSPTRETQYF.

There are a few counts of this clone. This chain joins TRBV7-9 and TRBJ1-1; D possibly corresponds to TRBD1 (6 bases). Per germline, CDR1 SEHNR and CDR2 FQNEAQ (reference sequence). V shed 3 bases and J shed 4 bases, with 15 bases lying between them. The CDR3 sequence is 15 residues long. The CDR3 DNA is TGTGCCAGCAGCTTCGGGGGGCGCGGATTCACTGAAGCTTTCTTT. It translates to CASSFGGRGFTEAFF.

V gene TRBV2 combines with J gene TRBJ2-5, with 12 bases aligning to TRBD1. The CDR3 covers 13 residues. With V trimmed by 11 bases and J by 1 base, 2 bases remained unmatched. Germline V gives CDR1 SNHLY, CDR2 FYNNEI. The CDR3 DNA sequence: TGTGCCGGGACAGGGGGCCTCCAAGAGACCCAGTACTTC. Translation: CAGTGGLQETQYF. The entire variable domain, with the rest obtained from reference TRBV2 and TRBJ2-5, is as follows: EPEVTQTPSHQVTQMGQEVILRCVPISNHLYFYWYRQILGQKVEFLVSFYNNEISEKSEIFDDQFSVERPDGSNFTLKIRSTKLEDSAMYFCAGTGGLQETQYFGPGTRLLVL.

J is TRBJ1-1 and V is TRBV3-1 (or the pseudogene TRBV3-2), with D unresolved. The CDR3 totals 13 residues. The germline V gene has CDR1 LGHDT and CDR2 YNNKEL (reference sequence). The V end lost 6 bases, the J end lost 3 bases, and 11 bases lay between the germline ends. The CDR3 protein is CASSPGLDTEAFF. The CDR3 DNA sequence: TGTGCCAGCAGTCCTGGCCTGGACACTGAAGCTTTCTTT.

The chain recombines TRBV2 with TRBJ1-2; possible D gene TRBD1, 5 bases. Deletions cut 0 bases from V and 8 bases from J, with 13 bases between. Looked up from germline, CDR1 is SNHLY and CDR2 is FYNNEI. This CDR3 contains 14 residues. The DNA for the CDR3 is TGTGCCAGCAGTGAAGCGCGAACAGGATCGGGCTACACCTTC. Translating it yields CASSEARTGSGYTF.

V usage is TRBV2 and J usage is TRBJ1-1; D unresolved. There are 15 residues in the CDR3. Between the trimmed V and J ends, which lost 2 bases and 4 bases, there was a span of 14 bases. The germline V gene encodes CDR1 SNHLY and CDR2 FYNNEI. This CDR3 is CASSESRPRGTEAFF. In DNA form, the CDR3 reads TGTGCCAGCAGTGAATCGAGACCGAGAGGCACTGAAGCTTTCTTT.

This clone was observed once. This sequence joins TRBV6-5 and TRBJ1-2; D remains unclear. Germline-derived CDR1 and CDR2 are MNHEY and SVGAGI. The CDR3 sequence is 13 residues long. V was cut by 6 bases and J by 5 bases, with 13 bases left in between. CDR3 DNA sequence: TGTGCCAGCAGCATGGCGGGCACGTATGGCTACACCTTC. This translates into CASSMAGTYGYTF.

The rearrangement joins TRBV5-6 to TRBJ1-2, with TRBD1 matching 8 bases. There are 14 residues in the CDR3. Germline CDR1 reads SGHDT; CDR2 reads YYEEEE. Trimming at V came to 4 bases and at J to 4 bases, leaving 6 bases not matched to a gene. The CDR3 nucleotides are TGTGCCAGCAGCGGGGGAACAGGGGGCTATGGCTACACCTTC. Translating gives CASSGGTGGYGYTF. The variable domain in full, completed from reference TRBV5-6 and TRBJ1-2, reads DAGVTQSPTHLIKTRGQQVTLRCSPKSGHDTVSWYQQALGQGPQFIFQYYEEEERQRGNFPDRFSGHQFPNYSSELNVNALLLGDSALYLCASSGGTGGYGYTFGSGTRLTVV.

The chain recombines TRBV7-2 with TRBJ2-5; 9 bases line up with TRBD1. The CDR3 is 16 residues long. Germline assignment: CDR1 SGHTA and CDR2 FQGNSA. J gave up 2 bases and V 2 bases, and 6 bases lay outside the gene matches. CDR3: CASSLRTGTGQETQYF. In DNA form, the CDR3 reads TGTGCCAGCAGCTTAAGAACCGGGACAGGGCAAGAGACCCAGTACTTC.

V usage is TRBV12-3 or TRBV12-4 and J usage is TRBJ2-5, with TRBD2 matching 9 bases. V was clipped by 8 bases and J by 7 bases; unmatched bases: 8. CDR3 size: 13 residues. The CDR3 DNA reads as TGTGCCAGCGAGCGGGGGGCGGTGGGGACCCAGTACTTC. It specifies CASERGAVGTQYF.